The T cell receptor beta chain described here comes from a study of cytomegalovirus exposure and HLA in healthy donors. Trimming left V 0 bases short and J 2 bases short, with 6 bases between. The CDR3 spans 14 residues. The germline CDR1 and CDR2 sequences are SGHRS and YFSETQ. While unrecorded immune exposures were likely, the donors were nominally healthy when sampled. Amplification used 60 Vbeta primers and 13 Jbeta primers. The protocol was immunoSEQ multiplex PCR, while the TCRdb copy is restricted to in-frame clones and leaves out a portion. The data show around 59,000 clones, about four fifths seen once.

The clonotype comes from a middle-aged woman in good health and CMV-seronegative. Specimen: PBMCs. The rearrangement links TRBV5-1 to TRBJ1-3; D call uncertain. CDR3: CASSLGTPGNTIYF. CDR3 nucleotide sequence: TGCGCCAGCAGCTTGGGGACTCCTGGAAACACCATATATTTT.